A single T cell receptor (beta chain) is shown here with its context. Trimming cost V 5 bases and J 5 bases, with 19 bases left between them. The CDR3 spans 15 residues. Per the germline V gene, CDR1 is SGHRS and CDR2 is YFSETQ. Clones were read by immunoSEQ multiplex PCR, and TCRdb kept only the in-frame ones, dropping some. The sample gives 120,000 or so clones, more than 70% of which show up once; roughly a sixth is in the top ten. This entry belongs to a study of T cell responses to AZD1222 COVID-19 vaccine. The chain combines TRBV5-1 with TRBJ2-5, with D tentatively TRBD2 (6 bases). The specimen comprised peripheral blood, sampled 28 days after the second AZD1222 dose. The TCR sequence derives from an adult who received the AZD1222 COVID-19 vaccine. CDR3 loop: CASSRGEAWTETQYF. The CDR3, as DNA: TGCGCCAGCAGTCGCGGGGAAGCCTGGACGGAGACCCAGTACTTC.